This T cell receptor beta chain was obtained from a study of cytomegalovirus exposure and HLA in healthy donors. Trimming left V 7 bases short and J 6 bases short, with 12 bases between. Germline values: CDR1 SNHLY, CDR2 FYNNEI. The CDR3 contains 12 residues. With 60 Vbeta and 13 Jbeta primers, the PCR was carried out. Clones were read by immunoSEQ multiplex PCR, and TCRdb kept only the in-frame ones, dropping some. The sample holds nearly 200,000 clones, about four fifths seen once. Input material: PBMCs. The genes are TRBV2 and TRBJ1-2; a weak D match, TRBD1 (6 bases). The sequence was obtained from a boy younger than 10 in good health and CMV-seronegative. The CDR3 nucleotides are TGTGCCAGCAAAACAGGGAAGGATGGCTACACCTTC. Amino acids: CASKTGKDGYTF.